This T cell receptor beta chain was captured by sequencing in a study of T cells expressing NK-cell markers (dated by TCRdb to between 2020 and 2021). General notes on the study: Three sorted T-cell subsets (CD3+CD56+NKG2C+, CD3+CD56+NKG2C- and CD3+CD56-NKG2C+) from under ten donors had their TCR beta-chain repertoires profiled. Among the eight sequenced donors, only one was HCMV-seronegative, while the other seven were HCMV-seropositive. Libraries were sequenced as 2 x 150 bp reads on Illumina HiSeq 2000/2500, MiSeq or NextSeq. The eight sequenced donors were randomly selected healthy volunteers, three men and five women. General study outcomes and caveats: Those dominant clonotypes were again the most abundant among CD3+CD56-NKG2C+ cells in four donors, at about 28.3-65%. It remained unclear whether the expanded NKG2C-expressing T cell clones were specific for HCMV antigens. In 6 or 7 donors, the dominant CD3+CD56+NKG2C+ clonotypes ranked among the top 10 CD8+ clonotypes, making up about 1.0-7.0% of CD8+ T cells.

The CDR3 goes from the cysteine to the phenylalanine over 15 residues. The DNA is unrecorded. Based on the germline V gene, the CDR1 and CDR2 sequences are LGHNT and FRNRAP. To determine HCMV serostatus, a commercial ELISA kit was used to detect HCMV-specific IgG in serum. Peripheral blood mononuclear cells were isolated from blood by Ficoll density gradient centrifugation. A remark on this clonotype: It lacks a known antigen.

TCRdb shows the sequencer as Illumina HiSeq 2000. 5'RACE template switching, by which a universal primer site and unique molecular identifiers were added, was used to make TCR beta cDNA libraries. Synthesis of cDNA was primed from the TCR beta constant segment and was followed by two consecutive PCR amplification steps. Concerning the study's data processing: Reads were demultiplexed and grouped by UMI with MIGEC, and clonotypes were assembled and quantified with MiTCR. To exclude erroneous sequences, any TCR cDNA sequence not supported by at least two reads was discarded. The tcR package was used for downstream repertoire analysis, and clonotypes were matched across fractions by CDR3 nucleotide sequence plus V segment. VDJmatch was used to annotate antigen specificity against VDJdb, with one amino acid substitution in CDR3 allowed. TCRdb reprocessed the reads; each CDR3 protein sequence makes one entry, and DNA is unavailable. TCRdb, not the original authors, processed these V and J calls. The data table for this sample lists about 550,000 distinct CDR3 sequences. The ten largest clones capture approximately 3.6% of the sample.

Specimen: blood T cells: a sorted CD56 or NKG2C T cell subset, CD4+ or CD8+ T cells, or bulk PBMC T cells (not recorded which). This sequence uses TRBV12-5 and TRBJ2-1; the D call from TCRdb, TRBD2, cannot be confirmed without DNA. The sequence derives from a man younger than 35 in good health. Donor details come from another sample of the same person, matched by shared clones. The CDR3 protein: CASGPLAGDFNEQFF.